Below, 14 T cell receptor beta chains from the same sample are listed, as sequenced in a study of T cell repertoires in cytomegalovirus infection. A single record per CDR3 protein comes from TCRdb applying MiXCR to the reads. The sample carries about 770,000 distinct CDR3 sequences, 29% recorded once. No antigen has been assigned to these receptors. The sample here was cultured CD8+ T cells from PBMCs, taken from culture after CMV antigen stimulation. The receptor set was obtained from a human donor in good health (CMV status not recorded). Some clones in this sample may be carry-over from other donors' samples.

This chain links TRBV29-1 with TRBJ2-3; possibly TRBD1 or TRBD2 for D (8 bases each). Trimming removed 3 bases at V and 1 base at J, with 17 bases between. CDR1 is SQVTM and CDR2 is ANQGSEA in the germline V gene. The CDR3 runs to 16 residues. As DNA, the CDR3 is TGCAGCGTTGAGAGCGGGGGACAGGTGCGCACAGATACGCAGTATTTT. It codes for CSVESGGQVRTDTQYF.

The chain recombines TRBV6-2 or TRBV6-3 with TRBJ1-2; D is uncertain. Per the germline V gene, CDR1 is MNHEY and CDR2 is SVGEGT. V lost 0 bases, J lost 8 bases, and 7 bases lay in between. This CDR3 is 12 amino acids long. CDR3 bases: TGTGCCAGCAGTTACTCGAGTTTGGGCTACACCTTC. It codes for CASSYSSLGYTF.

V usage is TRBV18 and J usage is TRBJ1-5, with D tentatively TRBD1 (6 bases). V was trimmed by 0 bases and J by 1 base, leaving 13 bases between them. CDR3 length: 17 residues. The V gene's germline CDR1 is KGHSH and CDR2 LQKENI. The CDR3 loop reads CASSPPDQGLSNQPQHF. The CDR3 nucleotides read TGTGCCAGCTCACCACCCGATCAGGGGCTCAGCAATCAGCCCCAGCATTTT.

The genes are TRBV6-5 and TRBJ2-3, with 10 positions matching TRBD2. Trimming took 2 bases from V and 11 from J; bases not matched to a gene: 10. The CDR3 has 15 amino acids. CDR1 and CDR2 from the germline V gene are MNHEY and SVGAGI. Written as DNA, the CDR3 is TGTGCCAGCAGTTACGCAAGCGGGGGGGTTCAGCTGCAGTATTTT. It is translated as CASSYASGGVQLQYF.

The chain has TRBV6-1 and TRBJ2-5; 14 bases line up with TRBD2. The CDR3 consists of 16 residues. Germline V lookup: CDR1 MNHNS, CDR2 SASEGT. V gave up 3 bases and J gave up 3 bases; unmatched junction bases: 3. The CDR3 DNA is TGTGCCAGCAGTGATTCGGGACTAGCGGGGGAAGAGACCCAGTACTTC. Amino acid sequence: CASSDSGLAGEETQYF.

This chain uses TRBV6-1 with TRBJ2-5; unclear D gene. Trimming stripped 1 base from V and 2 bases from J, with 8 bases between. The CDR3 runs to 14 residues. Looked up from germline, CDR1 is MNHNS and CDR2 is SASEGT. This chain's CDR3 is CASSEGPVQETQYF. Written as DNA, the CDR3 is TGTGCCAGCAGTGAAGGGCCCGTTCAAGAGACCCAGTACTTC.

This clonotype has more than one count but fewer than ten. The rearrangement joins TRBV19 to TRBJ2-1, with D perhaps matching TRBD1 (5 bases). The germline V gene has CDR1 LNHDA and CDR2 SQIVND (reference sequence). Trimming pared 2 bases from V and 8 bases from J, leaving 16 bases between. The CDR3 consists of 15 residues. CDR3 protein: CASSISPSWGDEQFF. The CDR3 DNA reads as TGTGCCAGTAGTATATCCCCAAGTTGGGGCGATGAGCAGTTCTTC.

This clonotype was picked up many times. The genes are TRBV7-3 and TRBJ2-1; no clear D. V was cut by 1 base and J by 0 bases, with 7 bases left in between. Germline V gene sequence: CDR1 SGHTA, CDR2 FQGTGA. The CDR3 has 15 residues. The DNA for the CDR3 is TGTGCCAGCAGCTTAATCTTAAGCTCCTACAATGAGCAGTTCTTC. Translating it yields CASSLILSSYNEQFF.

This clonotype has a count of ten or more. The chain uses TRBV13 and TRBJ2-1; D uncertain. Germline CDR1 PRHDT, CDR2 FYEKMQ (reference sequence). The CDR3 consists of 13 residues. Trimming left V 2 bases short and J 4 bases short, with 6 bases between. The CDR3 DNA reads TGTGCCAGCAGCTTAAACCGATACAATGAGCAGTTCTTC. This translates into CASSLNRYNEQFF.

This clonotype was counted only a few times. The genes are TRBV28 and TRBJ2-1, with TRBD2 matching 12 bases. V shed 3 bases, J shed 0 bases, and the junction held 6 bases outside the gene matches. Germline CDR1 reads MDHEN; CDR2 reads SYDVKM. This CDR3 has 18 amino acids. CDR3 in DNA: TGTGCCAGCAGTTTCCCTAGCGGGGGGGGGAGCTCCTACAATGAGCAGTTCTTC. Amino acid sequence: CASSFPSGGGSSYNEQFF.

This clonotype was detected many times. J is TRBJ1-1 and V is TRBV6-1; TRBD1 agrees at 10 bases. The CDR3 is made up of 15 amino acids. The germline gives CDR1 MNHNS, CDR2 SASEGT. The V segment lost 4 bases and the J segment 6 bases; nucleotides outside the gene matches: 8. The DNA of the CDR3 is TGTGCCAGCAGTGCTCCGGGACAGGGGAGCCCTGAAGCTTTCTTT. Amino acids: CASSAPGQGSPEAFF.

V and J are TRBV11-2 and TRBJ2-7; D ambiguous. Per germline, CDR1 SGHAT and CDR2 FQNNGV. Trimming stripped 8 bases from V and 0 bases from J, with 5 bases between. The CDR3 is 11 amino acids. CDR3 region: CASLLSYEQYF. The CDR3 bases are TGTGCCAGCCTACTCTCCTACGAGCAGTACTTC.

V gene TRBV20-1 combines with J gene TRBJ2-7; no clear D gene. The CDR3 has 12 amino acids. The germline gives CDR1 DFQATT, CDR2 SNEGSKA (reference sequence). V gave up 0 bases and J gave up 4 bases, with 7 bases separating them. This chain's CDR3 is CSARDTAYEQYF. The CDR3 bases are TGCAGTGCTAGAGACACAGCTTACGAGCAGTACTTC.

CDR3 coding DNA: TGTGCCAGCAGCCCGATGGGTTCGAACACCGGGGAGCTGTTTTTT. Translated, it gives CASSPMGSNTGELFF. J is TRBJ2-2 and V is TRBV7-9, with no clear D. CDR1 and CDR2 from the germline V gene are SEHNR and FQNEAQ (reference sequence). With 5 bases removed from V and 0 bases from J, the gap between germline ends came to 10 bases. This CDR3 comprises 15 residues.